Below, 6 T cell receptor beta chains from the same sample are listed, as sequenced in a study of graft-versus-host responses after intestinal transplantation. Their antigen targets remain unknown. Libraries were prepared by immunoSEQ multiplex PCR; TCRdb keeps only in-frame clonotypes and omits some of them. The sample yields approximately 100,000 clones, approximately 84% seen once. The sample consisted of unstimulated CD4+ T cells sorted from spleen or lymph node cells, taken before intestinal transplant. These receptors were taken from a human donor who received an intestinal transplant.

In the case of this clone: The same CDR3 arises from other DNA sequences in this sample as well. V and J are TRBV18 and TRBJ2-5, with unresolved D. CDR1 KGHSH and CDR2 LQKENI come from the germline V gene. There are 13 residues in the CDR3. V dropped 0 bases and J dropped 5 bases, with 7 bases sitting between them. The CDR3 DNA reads TGTGCCAGCTCACCACCGACTGAGGAGACCCAGTACTTC. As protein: CASSPPTEETQYF.

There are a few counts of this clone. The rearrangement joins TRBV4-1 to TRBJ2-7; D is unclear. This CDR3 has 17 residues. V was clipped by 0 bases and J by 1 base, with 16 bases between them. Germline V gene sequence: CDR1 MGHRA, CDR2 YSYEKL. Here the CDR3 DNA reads TGCGCCAGCAGCCAAGATTCCTGGCCAGCTAGATCCTACGAGCAGTACTTC. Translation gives CASSQDSWPARSYEQYF.

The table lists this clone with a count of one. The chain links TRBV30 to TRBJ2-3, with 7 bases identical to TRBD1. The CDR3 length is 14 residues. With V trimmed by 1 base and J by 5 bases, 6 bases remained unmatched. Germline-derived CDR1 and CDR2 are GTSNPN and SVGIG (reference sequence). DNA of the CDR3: TGTGCCTGGAGTGGTAGGGGGCGCGTAGATACGCAGTATTTT. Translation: CAWSGRGRVDTQYF. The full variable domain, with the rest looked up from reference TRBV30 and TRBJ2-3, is SQTIHQWPATLVQPVGSPLSLECTVEGTSNPNLYWYRQAAGRGLQLLFYSVGIGQISSEVPQNLSASRPQDRQFILSSKKLLLSDSGFYLCAWSGRGRVDTQYFGPGTRLTVL.

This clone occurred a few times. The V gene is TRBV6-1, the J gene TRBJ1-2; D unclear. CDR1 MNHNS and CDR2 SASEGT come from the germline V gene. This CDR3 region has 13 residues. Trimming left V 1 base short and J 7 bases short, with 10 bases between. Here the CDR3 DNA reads TGTGCCAGCAGTGAAGGGAGGGTCGGTGGCTACACCTTC. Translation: CASSEGRVGGYTF.

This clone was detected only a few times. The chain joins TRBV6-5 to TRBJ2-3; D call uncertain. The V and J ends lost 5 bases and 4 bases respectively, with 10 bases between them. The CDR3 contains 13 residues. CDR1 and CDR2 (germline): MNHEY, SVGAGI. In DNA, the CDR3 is TGTGCCAGCAGTACCCAAAGTCCAGATACGCAGTATTTT. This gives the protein CASSTQSPDTQYF.

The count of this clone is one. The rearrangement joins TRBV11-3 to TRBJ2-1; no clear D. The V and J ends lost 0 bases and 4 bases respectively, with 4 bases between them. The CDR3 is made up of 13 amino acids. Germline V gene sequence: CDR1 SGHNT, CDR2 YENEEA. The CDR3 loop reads CASSLDGYNEQFF. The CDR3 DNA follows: TGTGCCAGCAGCTTAGATGGATACAATGAGCAGTTCTTC.